This TCR beta chain derives from a study of T-cell reconstitution after alpha-beta-depleted transplantation in children. CDR3 length equals 17 residues. CDR1 is SEHNR, CDR2 FQNEAQ, per germline (reference sequence). V gave up 5 bases and J gave up 0 bases, with 16 bases separating them. This clonotype was counted between two and nine times. Unique molecular identifiers tagged the TCRbeta library. TCRdb analysed the PCR reads with MiXCR anew, one entry per CDR3 protein. The sample yields about 540,000 distinct CDR3 sequences, around 17% seen once. The receptor's source is a human donor who donated a stem cell graft to a child with acute lymphoblastic leukemia. V is TRBV7-9 and J is TRBJ2-2; D is perhaps TRBD2 (5 bases). The sequencing here drew on PBMCs from the stem cell graft donor, taken from the stem cell graft. CDR3 in DNA: TGTGCCAGCAGCCAACGCGGGTCTGGGGCGAACACCGGGGAGCTGTTTTTT. It specifies CASSQRGSGANTGELFF.